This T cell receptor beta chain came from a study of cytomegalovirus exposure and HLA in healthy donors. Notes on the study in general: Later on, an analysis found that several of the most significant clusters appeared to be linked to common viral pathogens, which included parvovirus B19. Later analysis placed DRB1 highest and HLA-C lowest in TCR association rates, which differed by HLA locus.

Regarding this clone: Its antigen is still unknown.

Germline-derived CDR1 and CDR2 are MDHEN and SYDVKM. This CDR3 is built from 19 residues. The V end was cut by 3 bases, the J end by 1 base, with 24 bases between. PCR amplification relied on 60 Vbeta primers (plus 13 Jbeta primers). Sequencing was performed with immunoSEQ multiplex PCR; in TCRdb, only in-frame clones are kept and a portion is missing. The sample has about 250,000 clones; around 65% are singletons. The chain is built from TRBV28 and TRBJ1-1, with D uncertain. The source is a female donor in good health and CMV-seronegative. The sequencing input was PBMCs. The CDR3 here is CASSFEPLPGSSGNTEAFF. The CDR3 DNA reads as TGTGCCAGCAGTTTCGAACCATTGCCCGGGTCTTCTGGGAACACTGAAGCTTTCTTT.